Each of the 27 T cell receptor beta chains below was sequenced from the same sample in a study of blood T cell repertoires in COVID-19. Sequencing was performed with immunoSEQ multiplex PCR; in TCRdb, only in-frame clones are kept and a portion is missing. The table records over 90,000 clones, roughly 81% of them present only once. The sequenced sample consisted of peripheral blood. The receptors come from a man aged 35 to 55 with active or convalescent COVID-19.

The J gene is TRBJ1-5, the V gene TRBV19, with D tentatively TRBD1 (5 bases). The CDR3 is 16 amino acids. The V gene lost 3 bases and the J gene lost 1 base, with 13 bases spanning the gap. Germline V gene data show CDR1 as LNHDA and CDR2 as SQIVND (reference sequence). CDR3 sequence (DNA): TGTGCCAGTAGTATCGCGGGACCCCGGAGCAATCAGCCCCAGCATTTT. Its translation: CASSIAGPRSNQPQHF. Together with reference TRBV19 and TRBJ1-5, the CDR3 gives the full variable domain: DGGITQSPKYLFRKEGQNVTLSCEQNLNHDAMYWYRQDPGQGLRLIYYSQIVNDFQKGDIAEGYSVSREKKESFPLTVTSAQKNPTAFYLCASSIAGPRSNQPQHFGDGTRLSIL.

CDR3 sequence (DNA): TGTGCCAGCTCACCACTGGACAGGGCCGGAAACACCATATATTTT. Amino acid sequence: CASSPLDRAGNTIYF. The V call is TRBV18, the J call TRBJ1-3; TRBD1 agrees at 8 bases. With 1 base clipped from V and 4 bases from J, the junction kept 3 bases outside the gene matches. Germline V CDR1 and CDR2: KGHSH, LQKENI. This CDR3 has 15 amino acids.

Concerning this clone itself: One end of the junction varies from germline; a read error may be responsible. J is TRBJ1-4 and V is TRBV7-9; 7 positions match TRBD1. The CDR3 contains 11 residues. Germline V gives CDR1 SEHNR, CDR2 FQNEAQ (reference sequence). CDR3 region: CASSQGVHEIF. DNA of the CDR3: TGTGCCAGCAGCCAGGGGGTCCATGAGATTTTT.

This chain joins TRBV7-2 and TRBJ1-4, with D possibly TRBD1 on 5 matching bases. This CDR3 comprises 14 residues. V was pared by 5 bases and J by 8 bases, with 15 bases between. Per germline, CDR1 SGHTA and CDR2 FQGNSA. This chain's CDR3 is CASSQVGREEKLFF. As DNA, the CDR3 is TGTGCCAGCAGCCAGGTGGGCAGGGAAGAAAAACTGTTTTTT.

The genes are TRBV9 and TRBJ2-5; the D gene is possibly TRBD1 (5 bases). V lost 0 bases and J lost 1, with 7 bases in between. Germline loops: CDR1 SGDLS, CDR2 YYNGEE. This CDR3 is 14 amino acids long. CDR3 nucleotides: TGTGCCAGCAGCGTAGCAGGGCTCCAAGAGACCCAGTACTTC. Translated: CASSVAGLQETQYF.

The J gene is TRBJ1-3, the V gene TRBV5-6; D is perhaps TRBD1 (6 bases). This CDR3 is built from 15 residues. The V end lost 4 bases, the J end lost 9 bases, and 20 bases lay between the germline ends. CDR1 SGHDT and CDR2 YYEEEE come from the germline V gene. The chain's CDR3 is CASSHDFGSGATIYF. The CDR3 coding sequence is TGTGCCAGCAGCCATGACTTTGGGTCAGGGGCCACCATATATTTT.

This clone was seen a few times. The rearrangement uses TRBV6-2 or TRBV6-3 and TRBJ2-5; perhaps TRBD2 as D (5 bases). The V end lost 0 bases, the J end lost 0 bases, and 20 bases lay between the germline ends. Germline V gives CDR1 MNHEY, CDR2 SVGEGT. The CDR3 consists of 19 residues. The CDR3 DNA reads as TGTGCCAGCAGTTACTCGAGAGGTGGAGCGGTCTTGGACCAAGAGACCCAGTACTTC. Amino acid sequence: CASSYSRGGAVLDQETQYF.

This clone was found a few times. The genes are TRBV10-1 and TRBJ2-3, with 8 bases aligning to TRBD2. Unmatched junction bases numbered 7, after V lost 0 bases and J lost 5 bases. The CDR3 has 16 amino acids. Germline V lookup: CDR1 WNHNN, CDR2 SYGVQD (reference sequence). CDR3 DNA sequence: TGCGCCAGCAGTGAGTCACGGGGGGGCCTTGAAGATACGCAGTATTTT. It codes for CASSESRGGLEDTQYF.

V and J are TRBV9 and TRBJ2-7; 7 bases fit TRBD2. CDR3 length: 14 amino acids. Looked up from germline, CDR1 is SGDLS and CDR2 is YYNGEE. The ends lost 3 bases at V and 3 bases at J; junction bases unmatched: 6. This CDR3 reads CASSGKTSSYEQYF. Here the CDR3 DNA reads TGTGCCAGCAGCGGTAAGACTAGCAGCTACGAGCAGTACTTC.

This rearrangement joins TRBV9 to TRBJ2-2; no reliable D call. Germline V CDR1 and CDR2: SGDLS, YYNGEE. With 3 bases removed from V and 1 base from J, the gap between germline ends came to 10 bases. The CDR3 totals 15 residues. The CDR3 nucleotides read TGTGCCAGCAGCGCCCGCGAACTGAACACCGGGGAGCTGTTTTTT. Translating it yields CASSARELNTGELFF.

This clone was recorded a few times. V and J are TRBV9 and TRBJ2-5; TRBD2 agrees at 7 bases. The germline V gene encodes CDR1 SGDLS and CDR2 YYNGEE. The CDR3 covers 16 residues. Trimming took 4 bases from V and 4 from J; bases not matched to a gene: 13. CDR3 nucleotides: TGTGCCAGCAGCTCCAGGTCCCGCGGGGGTGCAGAGACCCAGTACTTC. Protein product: CASSSRSRGGAETQYF. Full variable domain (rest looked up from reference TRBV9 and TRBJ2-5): DSGVTQTPKHLITATGQRVTLRCSPRSGDLSVYWYQQSLDQGLQFLIQYYNGEERAKGNILERFSAQQFPDLHSELNLSSLELGDSALYFCASSSRSRGGAETQYFGPGTRLLVL.

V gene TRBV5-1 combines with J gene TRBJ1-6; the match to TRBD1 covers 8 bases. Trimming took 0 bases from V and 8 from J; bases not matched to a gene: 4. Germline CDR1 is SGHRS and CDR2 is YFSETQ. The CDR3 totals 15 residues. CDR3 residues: CASSLAGTGYSPLHF. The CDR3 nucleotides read TGCGCCAGCAGCTTGGCTGGGACAGGATATTCACCCCTCCACTTT.

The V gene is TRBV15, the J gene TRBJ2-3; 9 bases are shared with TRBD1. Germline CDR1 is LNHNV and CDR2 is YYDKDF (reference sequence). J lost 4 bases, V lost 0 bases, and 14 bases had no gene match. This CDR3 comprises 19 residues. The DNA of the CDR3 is TGTGCCACCAGCAGAGAAGGTGATCCGGGACAGGGAGATTCAGATACGCAGTATTTT. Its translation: CATSREGDPGQGDSDTQYF.

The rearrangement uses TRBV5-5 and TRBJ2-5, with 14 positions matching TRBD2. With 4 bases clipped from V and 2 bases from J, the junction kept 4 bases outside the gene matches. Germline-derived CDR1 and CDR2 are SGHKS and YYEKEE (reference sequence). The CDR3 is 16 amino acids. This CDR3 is CASSDGLAGGQETQYF. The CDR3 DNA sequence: TGTGCCAGCAGCGATGGACTAGCGGGGGGTCAAGAGACCCAGTACTTC.

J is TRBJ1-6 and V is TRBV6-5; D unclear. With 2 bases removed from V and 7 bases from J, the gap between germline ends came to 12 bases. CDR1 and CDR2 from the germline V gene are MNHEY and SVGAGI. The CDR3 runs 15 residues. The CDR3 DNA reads TGTGCCAGCAGTTACCGTAAGAACTTGAATTCACCCCTCCACTTT. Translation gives CASSYRKNLNSPLHF.

Here the CDR3 DNA reads TGCGCCAGCAGCCAAGAGGGATGGCCGGGACAGTCACCTGGAAACACCATATATTTT. This codes for CASSQEGWPGQSPGNTIYF. J is TRBJ1-3 and V is TRBV4-1, with 7 positions matching TRBD1. V lost 0 bases to trimming and J lost 2 bases; unmatched junction nucleotides: 13. The CDR3 has 19 amino acids. The germline V gene has CDR1 MGHRA and CDR2 YSYEKL.

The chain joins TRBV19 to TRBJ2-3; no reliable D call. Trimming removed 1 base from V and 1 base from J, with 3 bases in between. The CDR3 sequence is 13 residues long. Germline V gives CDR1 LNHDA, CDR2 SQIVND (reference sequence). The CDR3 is CASSIAGTDTQYF. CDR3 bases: TGTGCCAGTAGTATAGCTGGCACAGATACGCAGTATTTT.

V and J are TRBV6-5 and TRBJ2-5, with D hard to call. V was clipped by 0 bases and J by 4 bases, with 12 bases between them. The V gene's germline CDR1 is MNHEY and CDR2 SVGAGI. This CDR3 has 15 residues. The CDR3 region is CASSYSLDRRETQYF. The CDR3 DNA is TGTGCCAGCAGTTACTCGCTAGACCGGAGAGAGACCCAGTACTTC.

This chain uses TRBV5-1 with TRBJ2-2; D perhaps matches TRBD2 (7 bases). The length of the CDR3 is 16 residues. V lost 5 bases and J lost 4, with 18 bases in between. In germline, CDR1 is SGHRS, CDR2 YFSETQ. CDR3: CASRGPGRGPTGELFF. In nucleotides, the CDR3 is TGCGCCAGCAGGGGCCCGGGGCGGGGGCCCACCGGGGAGCTGTTTTTT.

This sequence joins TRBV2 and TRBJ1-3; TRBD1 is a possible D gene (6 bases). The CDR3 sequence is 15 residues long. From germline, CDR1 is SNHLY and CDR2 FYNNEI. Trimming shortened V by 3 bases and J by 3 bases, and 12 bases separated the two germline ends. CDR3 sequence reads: CASSDSQGLGNTIYF. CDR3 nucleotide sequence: TGTGCCAGCAGTGACAGTCAGGGGCTTGGAAACACCATATATTTT.

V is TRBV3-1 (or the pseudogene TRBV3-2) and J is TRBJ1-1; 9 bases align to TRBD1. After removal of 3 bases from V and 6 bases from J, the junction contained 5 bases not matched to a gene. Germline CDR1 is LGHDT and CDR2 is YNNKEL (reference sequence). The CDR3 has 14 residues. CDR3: CASSHTDRGAEAFF. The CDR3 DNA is TGTGCCAGCAGCCATACGGACAGGGGCGCTGAAGCTTTCTTT.

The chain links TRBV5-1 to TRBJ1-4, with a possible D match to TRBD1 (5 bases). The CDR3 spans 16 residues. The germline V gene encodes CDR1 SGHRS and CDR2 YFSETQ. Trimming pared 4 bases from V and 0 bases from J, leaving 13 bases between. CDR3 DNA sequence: TGCGCCAGCAGCGGGTCGGGGGGAACAACTAATGAAAAACTGTTTTTT. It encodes CASSGSGGTTNEKLFF.

The CDR3 sequence: CASSPQPGTSAYGYTF. In DNA, the CDR3 is TGTGCCAGCTCACCACAGCCGGGAACTTCGGCCTATGGCTACACCTTC. The chain links TRBV18 to TRBJ1-2; D gene unclear. CDR1 is KGHSH and CDR2 is LQKENI in the germline V gene. This CDR3 contains 16 residues. Trimming removed 1 base at V and 4 bases at J, with 16 bases between.

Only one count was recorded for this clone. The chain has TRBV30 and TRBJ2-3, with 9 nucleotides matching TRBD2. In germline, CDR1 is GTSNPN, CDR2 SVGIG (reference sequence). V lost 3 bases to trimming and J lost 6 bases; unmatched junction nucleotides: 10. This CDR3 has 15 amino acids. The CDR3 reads CAWSGAGGTGDTQYF. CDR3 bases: TGTGCCTGGAGCGGAGCGGGGGGTACCGGCGATACGCAGTATTTT.

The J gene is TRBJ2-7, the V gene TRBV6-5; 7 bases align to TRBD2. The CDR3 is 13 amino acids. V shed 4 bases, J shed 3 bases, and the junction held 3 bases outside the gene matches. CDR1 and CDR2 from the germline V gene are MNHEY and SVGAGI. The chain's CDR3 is CASSLGGGYEQYF. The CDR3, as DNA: TGTGCCAGCAGTTTGGGGGGGGGCTACGAGCAGTACTTC.

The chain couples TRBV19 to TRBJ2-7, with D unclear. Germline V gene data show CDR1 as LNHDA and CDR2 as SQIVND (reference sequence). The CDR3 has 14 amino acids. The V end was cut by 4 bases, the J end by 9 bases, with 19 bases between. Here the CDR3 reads CASSTSLTPPRQYF. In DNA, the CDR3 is TGTGCCAGTAGTACCTCCTTGACTCCTCCGAGGCAGTACTTC.

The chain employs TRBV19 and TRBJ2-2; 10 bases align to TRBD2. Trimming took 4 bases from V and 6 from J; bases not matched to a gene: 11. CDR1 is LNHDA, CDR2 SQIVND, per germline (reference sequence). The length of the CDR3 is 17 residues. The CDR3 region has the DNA TGTGCCAGTAGTACCGACACCGGGACTAGCGAAGCCGGGGAGCTGTTTTTT. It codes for CASSTDTGTSEAGELFF. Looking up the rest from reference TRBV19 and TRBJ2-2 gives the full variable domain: DGGITQSPKYLFRKEGQNVTLSCEQNLNHDAMYWYRQDPGQGLRLIYYSQIVNDFQKGDIAEGYSVSREKKESFPLTVTSAQKNPTAFYLCASSTDTGTSEAGELFFGEGSRLTVL.